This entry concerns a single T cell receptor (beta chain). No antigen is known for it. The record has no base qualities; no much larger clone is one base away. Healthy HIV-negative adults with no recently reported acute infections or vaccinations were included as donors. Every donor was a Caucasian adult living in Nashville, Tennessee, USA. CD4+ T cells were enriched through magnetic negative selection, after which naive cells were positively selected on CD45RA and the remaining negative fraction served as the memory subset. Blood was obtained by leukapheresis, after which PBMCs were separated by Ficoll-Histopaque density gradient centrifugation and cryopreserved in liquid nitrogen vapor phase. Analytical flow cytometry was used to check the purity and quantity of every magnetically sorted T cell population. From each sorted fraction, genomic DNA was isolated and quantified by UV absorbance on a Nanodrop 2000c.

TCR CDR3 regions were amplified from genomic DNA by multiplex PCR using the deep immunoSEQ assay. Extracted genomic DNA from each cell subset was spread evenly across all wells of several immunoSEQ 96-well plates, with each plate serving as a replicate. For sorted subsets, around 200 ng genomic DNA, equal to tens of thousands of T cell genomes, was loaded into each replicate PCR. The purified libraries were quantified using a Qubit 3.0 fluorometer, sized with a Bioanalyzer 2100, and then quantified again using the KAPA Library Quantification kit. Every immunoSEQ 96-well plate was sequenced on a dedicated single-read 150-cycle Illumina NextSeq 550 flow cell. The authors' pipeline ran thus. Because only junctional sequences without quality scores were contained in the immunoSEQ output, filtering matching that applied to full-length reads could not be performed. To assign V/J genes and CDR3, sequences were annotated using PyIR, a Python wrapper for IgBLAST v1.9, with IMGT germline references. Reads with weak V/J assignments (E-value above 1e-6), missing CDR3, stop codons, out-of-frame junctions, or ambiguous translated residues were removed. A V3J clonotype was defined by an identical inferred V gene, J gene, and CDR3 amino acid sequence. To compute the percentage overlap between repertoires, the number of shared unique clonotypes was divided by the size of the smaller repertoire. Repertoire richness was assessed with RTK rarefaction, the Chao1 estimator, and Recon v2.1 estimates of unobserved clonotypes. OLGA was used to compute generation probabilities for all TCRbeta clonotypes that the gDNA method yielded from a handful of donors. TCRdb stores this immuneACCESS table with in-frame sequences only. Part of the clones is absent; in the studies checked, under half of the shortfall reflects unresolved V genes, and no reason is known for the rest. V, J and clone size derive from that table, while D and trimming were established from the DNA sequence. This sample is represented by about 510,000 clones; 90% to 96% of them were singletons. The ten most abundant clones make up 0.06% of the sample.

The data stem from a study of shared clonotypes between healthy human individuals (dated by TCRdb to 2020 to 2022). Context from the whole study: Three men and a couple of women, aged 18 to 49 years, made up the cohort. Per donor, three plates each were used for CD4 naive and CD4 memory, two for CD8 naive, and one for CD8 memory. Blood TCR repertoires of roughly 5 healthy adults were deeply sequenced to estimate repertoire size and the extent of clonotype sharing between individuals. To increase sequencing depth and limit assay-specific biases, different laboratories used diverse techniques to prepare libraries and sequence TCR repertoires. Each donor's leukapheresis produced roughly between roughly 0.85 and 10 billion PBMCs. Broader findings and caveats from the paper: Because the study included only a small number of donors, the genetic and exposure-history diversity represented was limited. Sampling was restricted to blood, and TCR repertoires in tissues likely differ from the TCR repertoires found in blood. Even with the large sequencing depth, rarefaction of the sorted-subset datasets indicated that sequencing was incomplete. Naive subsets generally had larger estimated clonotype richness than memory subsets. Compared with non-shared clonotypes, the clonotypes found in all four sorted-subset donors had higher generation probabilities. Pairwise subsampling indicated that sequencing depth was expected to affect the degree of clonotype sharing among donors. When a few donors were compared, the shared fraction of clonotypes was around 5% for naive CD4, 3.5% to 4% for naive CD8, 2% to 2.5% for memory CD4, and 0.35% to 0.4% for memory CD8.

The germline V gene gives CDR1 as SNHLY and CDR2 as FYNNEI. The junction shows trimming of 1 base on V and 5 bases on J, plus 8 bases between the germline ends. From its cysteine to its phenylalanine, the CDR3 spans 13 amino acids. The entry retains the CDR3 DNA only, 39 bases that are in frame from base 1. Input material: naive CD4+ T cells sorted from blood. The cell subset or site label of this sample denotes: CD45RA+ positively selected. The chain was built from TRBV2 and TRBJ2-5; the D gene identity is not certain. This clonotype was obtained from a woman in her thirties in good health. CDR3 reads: CASSEVWVETQYF. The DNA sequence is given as TGTGCCAGCAGTGAAGTCTGGGTGGAGACCCAGTACTTC.